These T cell receptor beta chains were read from a single sample in a study of cytomegalovirus exposure and HLA in healthy donors. Measured with immunoSEQ multiplex PCR; TCRdb has only the in-frame clones, and not every one. Its table lists some 44,000 clones. The sequenced sample was PBMCs. The receptors were sampled from a woman aged 25 to 45 in good health and CMV-seronegative. Both conserved end residues are part of each CDR3. Each record gives: J gene, V gene, D gene, CDR3 protein, CDR3 DNA. D genes are given only for firm matches.

j_gene: TRBJ2-2; v_gene: TRBV30; d_gene: -; CDR3aa: CAWSSGTGELFF; CDR3nt: TGTGCCTGGAGTAGCGGGACCGGGGAGCTGTTTTTT
j_gene: TRBJ2-3; v_gene: TRBV30; d_gene: TRBD1; CDR3aa: CAWTGGFHTDTQYF; CDR3nt: TGTGCCTGGACAGGGGGCTTTCATACAGATACGCAGTATTTT
j_gene: TRBJ2-7; v_gene: TRBV9; d_gene: TRBD1; CDR3aa: CASSRTGGSYEQYF; CDR3nt: TGTGCCAGCAGCAGGACAGGGGGCTCCTACGAGCAGTACTTC
j_gene: TRBJ1-5; v_gene: TRBV18; d_gene: TRBD1; CDR3aa: CASSPEGQGNQPQHF; CDR3nt: TGTGCCAGCTCACCAGAAGGACAGGGGAATCAGCCCCAGCATTTT
j_gene: TRBJ2-3; v_gene: TRBV11-2; d_gene: -; CDR3aa: CASSLVQGPNTQYF; CDR3nt: TGTGCCAGCAGCTTAGTTCAGGGCCCCAATACGCAGTATTTT
j_gene: TRBJ2-7; v_gene: TRBV9; d_gene: TRBD1; CDR3aa: CASSAHRDRSYEQYF; CDR3nt: TGTGCCAGCAGCGCACACCGGGACAGGAGCTACGAGCAGTACTTC
j_gene: TRBJ2-2; v_gene: TRBV19; d_gene: TRBD2; CDR3aa: CASRVGLAVNTGELFF; CDR3nt: TGTGCCAGTCGCGTCGGACTAGCGGTGAACACCGGGGAGCTGTTTTTT
j_gene: TRBJ2-7; v_gene: TRBV4-2; d_gene: -; CDR3aa: CASSQEGTTQYF; CDR3nt: TGTGCCAGCAGTCAGGAGGGAACGACGCAGTACTTC
j_gene: TRBJ2-1; v_gene: TRBV29-1; d_gene: TRBD2; CDR3aa: CSVEDAREVFEQFF; CDR3nt: TGCAGCGTTGAAGACGCGCGGGAGGTTTTTGAGCAGTTCTTC
j_gene: TRBJ1-1; v_gene: TRBV27; d_gene: TRBD1; CDR3aa: CASSLDRGGNTEAFF; CDR3nt: TGTGCCAGCAGCTTAGACAGGGGTGGGAACACTGAAGCTTTCTTT
j_gene: TRBJ1-2; v_gene: TRBV5-4; d_gene: -; CDR3aa: CASSRTGGAGYTF; CDR3nt: TGTGCCAGCTCGAGGACGGGGGGCGCTGGCTACACCTTC
j_gene: TRBJ2-3; v_gene: TRBV7-9; d_gene: -; CDR3aa: CASSLTGWLADTQYF; CDR3nt: TGTGCCAGCAGCTTAACGGGATGGCTCGCAGATACGCAGTATTTT
j_gene: TRBJ1-5; v_gene: TRBV4-3; d_gene: -; CDR3aa: CASSQDHGGNQPQHF; CDR3nt: TGCGCCAGCAGCCAAGATCACGGAGGCAATCAGCCCCAGCATTTT
j_gene: TRBJ1-5; v_gene: TRBV5-1; d_gene: TRBD1; CDR3aa: CASSFGDGQGNQPQHF; CDR3nt: TGCGCCAGCAGCTTCGGTGATGGACAGGGCAATCAGCCCCAGCATTTT
j_gene: TRBJ2-5; v_gene: TRBV29-1; d_gene: -; CDR3aa: CSVVVGRRRTQYF; CDR3nt: TGCAGCGTTGTGGTGGGCAGGAGGAGGACCCAGTACTTC
j_gene: TRBJ2-7; v_gene: TRBV18; d_gene: TRBD2; CDR3aa: CASSPLAGVGDEQYF; CDR3nt: TGTGCCAGCTCACCATTGGCGGGAGTTGGGGACGAGCAGTACTTC
j_gene: TRBJ1-5; v_gene: TRBV2; d_gene: -; CDR3aa: CASRPGGERQPQHF; CDR3nt: TGTGCCAGCAGGCCTGGGGGCGAAAGACAGCCCCAGCATTTT
j_gene: TRBJ1-1; v_gene: TRBV5-1; d_gene: -; CDR3aa: CASSAQGTNTEAFF; CDR3nt: TGCGCCAGCAGCGCACAGGGTACGAACACTGAAGCTTTCTTT
j_gene: TRBJ2-3; v_gene: TRBV30; d_gene: -; CDR3aa: CAWLQDSSTDTQYF; CDR3nt: TGTGCCTGGTTGCAGGACAGCAGCACAGATACGCAGTATTTT
j_gene: TRBJ1-1; v_gene: TRBV19; d_gene: -; CDR3aa: CASSYRVNTEAFF; CDR3nt: TGTGCCAGTAGTTACAGGGTGAACACTGAAGCTTTCTTT
j_gene: TRBJ2-3; v_gene: TRBV4-3; d_gene: -; CDR3aa: CASSQVSGTPMTDTQYF; CDR3nt: TGCGCCAGCAGCCAAGTCTCCGGGACTCCGATGACAGATACGCAGTATTTT
j_gene: TRBJ2-5; v_gene: TRBV7-9; d_gene: TRBD2; CDR3aa: CASSLGGLVGETQYF; CDR3nt: TGTGCCAGCAGCTTAGGGGGACTAGTTGGGGAGACCCAGTACTTC
j_gene: TRBJ2-7; v_gene: TRBV27; d_gene: TRBD2; CDR3aa: CASSLVGLAPEQYF; CDR3nt: TGTGCCAGCAGTTTAGTGGGACTAGCGCCCGAGCAGTACTTC
j_gene: TRBJ2-7; v_gene: TRBV13; d_gene: TRBD2; CDR3aa: CASSFLRRLAGETYEQYF; CDR3nt: TGTGCCAGCAGCTTCCTTCGTCGTCTAGCGGGAGAAACCTACGAGCAGTACTTC
j_gene: TRBJ1-3; v_gene: TRBV4-2; d_gene: -; CDR3aa: CASSQASTSGNTIYF; CDR3nt: TGTGCCAGCAGCCAAGCAAGTACATCTGGAAACACCATATATTTT
j_gene: TRBJ2-7; v_gene: TRBV4-1; d_gene: TRBD2; CDR3aa: CASSQDPAGGNIYEQYF; CDR3nt: TGCGCCAGCAGCCAAGATCCAGCGGGAGGGAACATCTACGAGCAGTACTTC
j_gene: TRBJ1-3; v_gene: TRBV5-1; d_gene: -; CDR3aa: CASRTRAGNTIYF; CDR3nt: TGCGCCAGCCGCACCCGGGCTGGAAACACCATATATTTT
j_gene: TRBJ1-1; v_gene: TRBV9; d_gene: -; CDR3aa: CASSGVTGSAFF; CDR3nt: TGTGCCAGCAGCGGGGTCACAGGGAGTGCTTTCTTT
j_gene: TRBJ1-2; v_gene: TRBV9; d_gene: TRBD1; CDR3aa: CASSVDRGDGYTF; CDR3nt: TGTGCCAGCAGCGTGGACAGGGGTGATGGCTACACCTTC
j_gene: TRBJ2-7; v_gene: TRBV30; d_gene: TRBD1; CDR3aa: CAWSIGGQGGQYF; CDR3nt: TGTGCCTGGAGTATAGGGGGACAGGGAGGGCAGTACTTC
j_gene: TRBJ1-1; v_gene: TRBV5-4; d_gene: -; CDR3aa: CASTRLGAMNTEAFF; CDR3nt: TGTGCCAGCACTCGACTTGGGGCCATGAACACTGAAGCTTTCTTT
j_gene: TRBJ2-4; v_gene: TRBV11-3; d_gene: TRBD1; CDR3aa: CASSLGTGENIQYF; CDR3nt: TGTGCCAGCAGCCTCGGGACAGGGGAAAACATTCAGTACTTC
j_gene: TRBJ1-2; v_gene: TRBV19; d_gene: TRBD1; CDR3aa: CASSISRPGGQGHYGYTF; CDR3nt: TGTGCCAGTAGTATATCGCGCCCCGGGGGACAGGGCCACTATGGCTACACCTTC
j_gene: TRBJ2-7; v_gene: TRBV4-1; d_gene: -; CDR3aa: CASSPADFTYEQYF; CDR3nt: TGCGCCAGCAGCCCTGCGGATTTCACCTACGAGCAGTACTTC
j_gene: TRBJ1-2; v_gene: TRBV18; d_gene: TRBD1; CDR3aa: CASSPQIPTGAEYGYTF; CDR3nt: TGTGCCAGCTCACCGCAAATTCCGACAGGGGCGGAGTATGGCTACACCTTC
j_gene: TRBJ2-7; v_gene: TRBV10-3; d_gene: -; CDR3aa: CAISEPGTPTYEQYF; CDR3nt: TGTGCCATCAGTGAGCCGGGGACTCCCACCTACGAGCAGTACTTC
j_gene: TRBJ2-7; v_gene: TRBV28; d_gene: TRBD2; CDR3aa: CASRYTSGRTAYEQYF; CDR3nt: TGTGCCAGCAGATACACTAGCGGGAGGACCGCCTACGAGCAGTACTTC
j_gene: TRBJ2-2; v_gene: TRBV10-1; d_gene: -; CDR3aa: CASSEAGTGELFF; CDR3nt: TGCGCCAGCAGTGAGGCGGGAACCGGGGAGCTGTTTTTT
j_gene: TRBJ2-2; v_gene: TRBV7-6; d_gene: -; CDR3aa: CASSSEVDTGELFF; CDR3nt: TGTGCCAGCAGCTCAGAGGTAGACACCGGGGAGCTGTTTTTT
j_gene: TRBJ2-7; v_gene: TRBV15; d_gene: -; CDR3aa: CATSREGRLYEQYF; CDR3nt: TGTGCCACCAGCAGAGAGGGGCGGTTGTACGAGCAGTACTTC
j_gene: TRBJ2-2; v_gene: TRBV5-1; d_gene: -; CDR3aa: CASSLAVSTGELFF; CDR3nt: TGCGCCAGCAGCTTGGCCGTGTCGACCGGGGAGCTGTTTTTT
j_gene: TRBJ1-2; v_gene: TRBV28; d_gene: -; CDR3aa: CASSLWRVGGYGYTF; CDR3nt: TGTGCCAGCAGTTTATGGAGGGTAGGAGGCTATGGCTACACCTTC
j_gene: TRBJ2-1; v_gene: TRBV6-1; d_gene: -; CDR3aa: CASSVPGGKQFF; CDR3nt: TGTGCCAGCAGTGTACCCGGGGGAAAGCAGTTCTTC
j_gene: TRBJ2-2; v_gene: TRBV4-2; d_gene: TRBD2; CDR3aa: CASSLGTTTGELFF; CDR3nt: TGTGCCAGCAGCTTAGGGACTACCACCGGGGAGCTGTTTTTT
j_gene: TRBJ2-3; v_gene: TRBV15; d_gene: TRBD2; CDR3aa: CATSSHLSGSTQYF; CDR3nt: TGTGCCACCAGCAGCCATCTCAGCGGGAGCACGCAGTATTTT
j_gene: TRBJ2-6; v_gene: TRBV30; d_gene: TRBD1; CDR3aa: CAWRTGTGANVLTF; CDR3nt: TGTGCCTGGAGGACAGGGACTGGGGCCAACGTCCTGACTTTC
j_gene: TRBJ2-7; v_gene: TRBV5-4; d_gene: TRBD1; CDR3aa: CASSYTGVEQYF; CDR3nt: TGTGCCAGCAGCTACACAGGGGTTGAGCAGTACTTC
j_gene: TRBJ1-5; v_gene: TRBV6-1; d_gene: TRBD1; CDR3aa: CASSGGQGLQPQHF; CDR3nt: TGTGCCAGCAGCGGGGGACAGGGACTACAGCCCCAGCATTTT
j_gene: TRBJ1-4; v_gene: TRBV6-5; d_gene: -; CDR3aa: CASSYSVDPGEKLFF; CDR3nt: TGTGCCAGCAGTTATTCGGTCGATCCGGGGGAAAAACTGTTTTTT
j_gene: TRBJ1-2; v_gene: TRBV9; d_gene: -; CDR3aa: CASSSRLYGYTF; CDR3nt: TGTGCCAGCAGTTCCAGGCTCTATGGCTACACCTTC
j_gene: TRBJ2-5; v_gene: TRBV7-2; d_gene: -; CDR3aa: CASSLDGTGRVETQYF; CDR3nt: TGTGCCAGCAGCTTAGATGGCACAGGGCGCGTCGAGACCCAGTACTTC
j_gene: TRBJ2-5; v_gene: TRBV7-3; d_gene: TRBD2; CDR3aa: CASSITSGLEETQYF; CDR3nt: TGTGCCAGCAGCATCACTAGCGGGTTGGAAGAGACCCAGTACTTC
j_gene: TRBJ1-2; v_gene: TRBV28; d_gene: -; CDR3aa: CATSLQVGYTF; CDR3nt: TGTGCCACCAGTTTACAGGTTGGCTACACCTTC
j_gene: TRBJ2-1; v_gene: TRBV19; d_gene: -; CDR3aa: CASSILPGGYNEQFF; CDR3nt: TGTGCCAGTAGTATCCTTCCCGGAGGCTACAATGAGCAGTTCTTC